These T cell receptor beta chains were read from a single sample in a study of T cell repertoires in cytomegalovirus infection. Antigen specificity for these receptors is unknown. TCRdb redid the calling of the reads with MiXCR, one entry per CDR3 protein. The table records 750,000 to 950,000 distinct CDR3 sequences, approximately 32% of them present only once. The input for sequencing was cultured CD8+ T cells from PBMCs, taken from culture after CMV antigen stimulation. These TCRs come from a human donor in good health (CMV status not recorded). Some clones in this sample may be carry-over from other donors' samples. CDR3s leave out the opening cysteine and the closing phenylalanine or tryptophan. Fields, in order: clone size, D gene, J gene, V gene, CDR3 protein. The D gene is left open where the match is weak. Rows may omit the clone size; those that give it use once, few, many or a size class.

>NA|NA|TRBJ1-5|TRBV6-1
ASRAGTNQPQH
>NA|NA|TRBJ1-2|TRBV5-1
ASSSFEAQGDYGYT
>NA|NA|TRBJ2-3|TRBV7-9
ASSSGQVSTDTQY
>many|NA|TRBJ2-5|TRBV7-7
ASSLVNPETQY
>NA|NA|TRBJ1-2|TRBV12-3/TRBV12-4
ASSFILDPLGSLNYGYT
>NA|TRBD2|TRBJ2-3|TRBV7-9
ASSPTPGAGDTDTQY
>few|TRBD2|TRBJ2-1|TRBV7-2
ASSSLAGPNEQF
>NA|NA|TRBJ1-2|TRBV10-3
AMGDFYGYT
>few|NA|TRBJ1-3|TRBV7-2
ASSSPRGIGNTIY
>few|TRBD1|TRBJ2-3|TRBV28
ASRLGTGTTDTQY
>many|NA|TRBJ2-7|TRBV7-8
ASSLVQQGYEQY
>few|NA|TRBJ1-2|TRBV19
AIDSTENYGYT
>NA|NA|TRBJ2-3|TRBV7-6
ASSFGGEADTQY
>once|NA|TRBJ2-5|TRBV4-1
ASSQARGRETQY
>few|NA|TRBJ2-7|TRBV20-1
SARSVGIAYEQY
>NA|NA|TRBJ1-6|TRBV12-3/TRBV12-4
ASSLFFRGRSSYNSPLH
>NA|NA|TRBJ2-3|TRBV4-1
ASSLRQAGDTDTQY
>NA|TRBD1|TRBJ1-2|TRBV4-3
ASSQGKDRAHGYT
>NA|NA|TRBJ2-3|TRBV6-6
ASSYSTQGPWGTDTQY
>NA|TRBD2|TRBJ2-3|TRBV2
ASSVNSGGTTDTQY
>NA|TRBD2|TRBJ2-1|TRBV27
ASSSAGVVNEQF
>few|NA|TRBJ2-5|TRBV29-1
SVEGRGAEETQY
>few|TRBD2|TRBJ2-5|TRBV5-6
ASSLVKASGGSGGETQY
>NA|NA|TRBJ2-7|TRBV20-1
SARDLASYEQY
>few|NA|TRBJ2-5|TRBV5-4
ASSTTRAPETQY
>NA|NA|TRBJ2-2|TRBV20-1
SARVWDSQPNTGELF
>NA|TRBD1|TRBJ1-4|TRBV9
ASSPRGQGRRTEKLF
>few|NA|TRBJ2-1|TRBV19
ASTPGDSLAVRGTSREEQF
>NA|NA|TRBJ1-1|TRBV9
ASSVDLGGNTEAF
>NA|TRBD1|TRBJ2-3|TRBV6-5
ALGTGDTDTQY
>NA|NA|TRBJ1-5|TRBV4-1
ASSQEARVGISNQPQH
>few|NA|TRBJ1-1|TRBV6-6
ASSYSNLSEAF
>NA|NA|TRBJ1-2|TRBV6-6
ASSYSVRGDYGYT
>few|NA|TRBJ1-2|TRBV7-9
ASSPSPYQYGYT
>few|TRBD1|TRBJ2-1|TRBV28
ASSVRDRANEQF
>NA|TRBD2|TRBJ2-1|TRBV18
ASSPRGGASHEQF
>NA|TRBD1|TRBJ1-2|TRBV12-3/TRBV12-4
ASSDWTGEFYT
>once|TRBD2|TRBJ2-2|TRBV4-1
ASSQLTSVTGELF
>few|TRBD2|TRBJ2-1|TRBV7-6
ASSFERGDYNEQF
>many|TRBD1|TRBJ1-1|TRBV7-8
ASTPTRTGRNTEAF
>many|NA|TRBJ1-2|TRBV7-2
ASSLEATVHGYT
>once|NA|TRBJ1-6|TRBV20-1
SAREKGTSSYNSPLH
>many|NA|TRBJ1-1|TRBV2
ASSWGAWNTEAF
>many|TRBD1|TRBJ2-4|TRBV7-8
ASSRDREILAKNIQY
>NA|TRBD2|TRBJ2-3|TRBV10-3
AISELAGKGNTQY
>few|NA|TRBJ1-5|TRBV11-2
ASSLGGQSVPFQPQH
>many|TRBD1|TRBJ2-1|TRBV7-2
ASSFGTGGWPYNEQF
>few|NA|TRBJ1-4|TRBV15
ATSRVGNVNEKLF
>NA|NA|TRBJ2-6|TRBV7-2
ASNDTSGANVLT
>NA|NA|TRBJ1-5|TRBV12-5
ASGDRPNQPQH
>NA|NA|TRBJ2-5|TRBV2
ASSEEVGIQETQY
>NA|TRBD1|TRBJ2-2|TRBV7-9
ASTPLGNRGGGELF
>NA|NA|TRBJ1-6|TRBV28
ASSPLVLNSPLH